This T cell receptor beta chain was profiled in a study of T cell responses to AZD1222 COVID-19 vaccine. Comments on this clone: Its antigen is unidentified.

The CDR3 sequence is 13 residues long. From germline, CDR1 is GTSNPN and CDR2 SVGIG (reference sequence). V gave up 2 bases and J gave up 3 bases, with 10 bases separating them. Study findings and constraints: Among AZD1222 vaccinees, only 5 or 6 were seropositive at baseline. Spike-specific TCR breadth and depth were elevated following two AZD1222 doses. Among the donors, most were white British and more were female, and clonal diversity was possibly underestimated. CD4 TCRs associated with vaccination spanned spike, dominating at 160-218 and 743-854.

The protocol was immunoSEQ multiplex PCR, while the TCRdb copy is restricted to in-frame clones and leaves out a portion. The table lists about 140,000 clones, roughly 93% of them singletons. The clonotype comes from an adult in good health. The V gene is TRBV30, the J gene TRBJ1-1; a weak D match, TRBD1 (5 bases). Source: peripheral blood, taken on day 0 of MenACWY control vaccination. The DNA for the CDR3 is TGTGCCTGGAGTCTCAGGGCGGACACTGAAGCTTTCTTT. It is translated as CAWSLRADTEAFF. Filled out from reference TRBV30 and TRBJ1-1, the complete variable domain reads SQTIHQWPATLVQPVGSPLSLECTVEGTSNPNLYWYRQAAGRGLQLLFYSVGIGQISSEVPQNLSASRPQDRQFILSSKKLLLSDSGFYLCAWSLRADTEAFFGQGTRLTVV.